One sample yielded the 9 T cell receptor beta chains listed below, sequenced in a study of blood T cell repertoires in COVID-19. TCRdb's copy holds only in-frame clones and misses some; the assay was immunoSEQ multiplex PCR. The sample comprises roughly 100,000 clones, approximately 88% of which are singletons, and approximately 3.6% rests with the top ten. The sequenced sample consisted of peripheral blood. These receptors were taken from a woman aged 55-75 years with acute or convalescent COVID-19.

This chain uses TRBV5-1 with TRBJ1-2, with TRBD1 as a possible D gene (5 bases). V dropped 6 bases and J dropped 4 bases, with 19 bases sitting between them. The V gene's germline CDR1 is SGHRS and CDR2 YFSETQ. The CDR3 has 15 amino acids. The CDR3 region is CASKNGLGTIYGYTF. CDR3 bases: TGCGCCAGCAAAAATGGGCTCGGGACTATCTATGGCTACACCTTC. The variable domain in full, completed from reference TRBV5-1 and TRBJ1-2, reads KAGVTQTPRYLIKTRGQQVTLSCSPISGHRSVSWYQQTPGQGLQFLFEYFSETQRNKGNFPGRFSGRQFSNSRSEMNVSTLELGDSALYLCASKNGLGTIYGYTFGSGTRLTVV.

The chain has TRBV6-5 and TRBJ1-2, with 7 bases aligning to TRBD1. The J segment lost 8 bases and the V segment lost 4 bases, leaving 7 bases of the junction unmatched. The CDR3 consists of 13 residues. Germline lookup yields CDR1 MNHEY and CDR2 SVGAGI. The CDR3 loop is CASSWPQTGGYTF. The CDR3 bases are TGTGCCAGCAGTTGGCCTCAGACAGGGGGCTACACCTTC.

The gene calls are TRBV3-1 (or the pseudogene TRBV3-2) and TRBJ1-1, with D hard to call. The V end lost 4 bases, the J end lost 6 bases, and 15 bases lay between the germline ends. This CDR3 is built from 14 residues. Germline loops: CDR1 LGHDT, CDR2 YNNKEL (reference sequence). CDR3 amino acids: CASSPAGGLSEAFF. The CDR3 bases are TGTGCCAGCAGCCCCGCCGGAGGGCTCTCTGAAGCTTTCTTT.

The chain recombines TRBV12-3 or TRBV12-4 with TRBJ1-3; no clear D. V gave up 5 bases and J gave up 9 bases, with 8 bases separating them. The length of the CDR3 is 11 residues. As DNA, the CDR3 is TGTGCCAGCAGTAGTGGGCTCACCATATATTTT. It translates to CASSSGLTIYF.

This clone was seen once. The rearrangement joins TRBV19 to TRBJ1-2; tentatively, D is TRBD1 (6 bases). Trimming cost V 3 bases and J 9 bases, with 11 bases left between them. Germline V gene lookup returns CDR1 LNHDA and CDR2 SQIVND (reference sequence). This CDR3 comprises 12 residues. The CDR3 nucleotides are TGTGCCAGTAGTATCAGGGGAGATCGCTACACCTTC. Its translation: CASSIRGDRYTF.

The rearrangement links TRBV6-5 to TRBJ2-3; 8 nucleotides agree with TRBD2. Germline assignment: CDR1 MNHEY and CDR2 SVGAGI. The CDR3 runs 12 residues. The CDR3 coding sequence is TGTGTAGCGGGGCCTAGCACAGATACGCAGTATTTT. This translates into CVAGPSTDTQYF.

The J gene is TRBJ2-7, the V gene TRBV6-5, with D possibly TRBD1 on 5 matching bases. There are 12 residues in the CDR3. Per germline, CDR1 MNHEY and CDR2 SVGAGI. The ends were cut back, 5 bases at V and 7 bases at J, with 12 bases in the middle. For the CDR3, the DNA is TGTGCCAGCAGTCCGCAGGGTAAGGAGCAGTACTTC. This codes for CASSPQGKEQYF.

The chain has TRBV7-2 and TRBJ1-6, with TRBD1 matching 8 bases. The CDR3 runs 16 residues. Germline V gene lookup returns CDR1 SGHTA and CDR2 FQGNSA. V lost 4 bases, J lost 6 bases, and 8 bases stayed unmatched. CDR3 sequence (DNA): TGTGCCAGCAGCTCCCCTCGACAGGGGAGTAATTCACCCCTCCACTTT. The encoded protein is CASSSPRQGSNSPLHF.

V usage is TRBV29-1 and J usage is TRBJ1-1; TRBD1 might be the D (6 bases). The V gene lost 3 bases and the J gene lost 7 bases, with 12 bases spanning the gap. This CDR3 spans 12 amino acids. CDR1 and CDR2 from the germline V gene are SQVTM and ANQGSEA. CDR3 in amino acids: CSVEAYRDEAFF. The CDR3 DNA follows: TGCAGCGTTGAGGCCTACAGGGATGAAGCTTTCTTT.